Reported below is one TCR beta chain. These data are taken from a study of blood T cell repertoires in COVID-19. Whole-study context: Samples taken during acute and convalescent COVID-19 were collected in the United States, Italy and Spain. Sources were T cells, B-cell-depleted T cells, or PBMCs; the material itself was cDNA or gDNA.

Data came from immunoSEQ multiplex PCR; TCRdb stores just in-frame clones and leaves some out. The sample holds about 80,000 clones, 78% seen once. The CDR3 is 13 amino acids. Trimming left V 4 bases short and J 5 bases short, with 9 bases between. Looked up from germline, CDR1 is SGHRS and CDR2 is YFSETQ. This sequence originates from a human donor in a cohort sampled during active COVID-19. Sequenced sample: peripheral blood. The chain uses TRBV5-1 and TRBJ2-2; D is uncertain. The CDR3 here is CASSGSTTGELFF. The DNA of the CDR3 is TGCGCCAGCAGCGGGTCGACAACCGGGGAGCTGTTTTTT.